This T cell receptor (beta chain) emerged from a study of T cells after yellow fever vaccination. In the study overall: Each low-cell-number fraction was prepared by means of SMART-Seq v4 Ultra Low Input.

The junction had 7 bases not matched to a gene; V was cut back by 6 bases and J by 3 bases. CDR3 length equals 14 residues. CDR1 is MNHNS and CDR2 is SASEGT in the germline V gene. Study-wide results and caveats: Highly abundant clonotypes carried over from the bulk population could end up in FACS-sorted repertoires as contaminants. The booster saw the reappearance of most primary-vaccination clones (about 95% CD4, around 90% CD8).

For this clonotype: Its antigen is as yet unknown.

A 5'RACE template-switching step, the method used to make TCR cDNA, added a universal primer site and UMIs. TCRdb reprocessed the 5' RACE reads via MiXCR and lists one record per CDR3 protein. This table has about 330,000 distinct CDR3 sequences, roughly 8% appearing once. Sequencing was performed on PBMCs, taken about 41 days after the first yellow fever vaccination. The gene calls are TRBV6-1 and TRBJ2-5, with TRBD2 identical over 7 bases. The TCR sequence derives from a man younger than 30 who received the YFV17D yellow fever vaccine. CDR3 loop: CASSPFAGEETQYF. Written as DNA, the CDR3 is TGTGCCAGCAGCCCCTTTGCGGGGGAAGAGACCCAGTACTTC.